A selection of T cell receptor beta chains follows, all from one sample in a study of Graves' ophthalmopathy and Graves' hyperthyroidism. Each CDR3 protein gets one entry after TCRdb re-called the multiplex PCR reads with MiXCR. The sample contains hundreds of thousands of distinct CDR3 sequences, under 25% of which appear only once. Sequenced material: peripheral blood. These receptors all come from a woman younger than 35 with stable Graves' hyperthyroidism. Both conserved end residues are part of each CDR3. The order of the fields is CDR3 protein, CDR3 DNA, clone size, V gene, D gene, J gene. A D gene is named only where the DNA matches it firmly. Size is stated for part of the rows, as once, few or many counts, or as a class when the clone is expanded.

CDR3aa: CATSTGQGEAETQYF
CDR3nt: TGTGCCACCAGCACTGGACAGGGGGAAGCGGAGACCCAGTACTTC
abundance: NA
v_gene: TRBV15
d_gene: TRBD1
j_gene: TRBJ2-5

CDR3aa: CASSTIAGGPVYEQYF
CDR3nt: TGTGCCAGTAGTACCATAGCGGGAGGGCCTGTATACGAGCAGTACTTC
abundance: NA
v_gene: TRBV19
d_gene: TRBD2
j_gene: TRBJ2-7

CDR3aa: CASSPPGLYSPLHF
CDR3nt: TGTGCCAGCAGTCCTCCGGGACTGTATTCACCCCTCCACTTT
abundance: NA
v_gene: TRBV12-3/TRBV12-4
d_gene: NA
j_gene: TRBJ1-6

CDR3aa: CASRPRDGAYEQYF
CDR3nt: TGTGCCAGCAGGCCGCGGGACGGAGCCTACGAGCAGTACTTC
abundance: NA
v_gene: TRBV7-2
d_gene: NA
j_gene: TRBJ2-7

CDR3aa: CASSWTQVGEAFF
CDR3nt: TGTGCCAGCAGCTGGACGCAGGTGGGGGAAGCTTTCTTT
abundance: NA
v_gene: TRBV7-2
d_gene: NA
j_gene: TRBJ1-1

CDR3aa: CASSSNKVRRASGYTF
CDR3nt: TGTGCCAGCAGTTCCAACAAAGTCCGACGAGCGAGCGGCTACACCTTC
abundance: many
v_gene: TRBV28
d_gene: NA
j_gene: TRBJ1-2

CDR3aa: CASKIDSLNTEAFF
CDR3nt: TGTGCCAGCAAGATTGACAGCTTGAACACTGAAGCTTTCTTT
abundance: NA
v_gene: TRBV2
d_gene: NA
j_gene: TRBJ1-1

CDR3aa: CASSLNLHSREVAGTEAFF
CDR3nt: TGTGCCAGCAGCTTAAACCTTCATTCGAGAGAGGTTGCGGGCACTGAAGCTTTCTTT
abundance: NA
v_gene: TRBV7-3
d_gene: NA
j_gene: TRBJ1-1

CDR3aa: CASHYGTGQLEAFF
CDR3nt: TGTGCCAGCCACTATGGGACAGGCCAACTTGAAGCTTTCTTT
abundance: NA
v_gene: TRBV12-3/TRBV12-4
d_gene: TRBD1
j_gene: TRBJ1-1

CDR3aa: CASSAERGTYEQYF
CDR3nt: TGTGCCAGCAGTGCGGAGCGGGGAACCTACGAGCAGTACTTC
abundance: many
v_gene: TRBV2
d_gene: TRBD2
j_gene: TRBJ2-7

CDR3aa: CASRVTGAAGYTF
CDR3nt: TGTGCCAGCAGGGTGACAGGCGCAGCGGGCTACACCTTC
abundance: NA
v_gene: TRBV6-1
d_gene: NA
j_gene: TRBJ1-2

CDR3aa: CASRGQPGGYTF
CDR3nt: TGTGCCAGCCGGGGCCAGCCCGGAGGCTACACCTTC
abundance: many
v_gene: TRBV7-9
d_gene: NA
j_gene: TRBJ1-2

CDR3aa: CASSPPRDLKNIQYF
CDR3nt: TGTGCCAGCAGCCCCCCTCGGGATTTAAAAAACATTCAGTACTTC
abundance: NA
v_gene: TRBV6-1
d_gene: NA
j_gene: TRBJ2-4

CDR3aa: CASSVFWPGSTDTQYF
CDR3nt: TGTGCCAGTAGCGTGTTTTGGCCAGGAAGCACAGATACGCAGTATTTT
abundance: NA
v_gene: TRBV19
d_gene: NA
j_gene: TRBJ2-3

CDR3aa: CASSPRTGRVQPQHF
CDR3nt: TGTGCCAGCAGTCCACGGACAGGGAGAGTACAGCCCCAGCATTTT
abundance: many
v_gene: TRBV12-3/TRBV12-4
d_gene: TRBD1
j_gene: TRBJ1-5

CDR3aa: CASSLGAFRTGELFF
CDR3nt: TGCGCCAGCAGCTTGGGCGCTTTTAGGACCGGGGAGCTGTTTTTT
abundance: many
v_gene: TRBV5-1
d_gene: NA
j_gene: TRBJ2-2

CDR3aa: CASSSGREAFF
CDR3nt: TGTGCCAGCAGTTCTGGACGTGAAGCTTTCTTT
abundance: NA
v_gene: TRBV27
d_gene: NA
j_gene: TRBJ1-1

CDR3aa: CASSSVGQIYNEQFF
CDR3nt: TGTGCCAGCAGCTCTGTGGGACAAATCTACAATGAGCAGTTCTTC
abundance: many
v_gene: TRBV7-2
d_gene: NA
j_gene: TRBJ2-1

CDR3aa: CASSSPRENIQYF
CDR3nt: TGTGCCAGCAGCTCCCCGCGGGAAAACATTCAGTACTTC
abundance: many
v_gene: TRBV28
d_gene: NA
j_gene: TRBJ2-4

CDR3aa: CASSYSGLAGSAFF
CDR3nt: TGTGCCAGCAGTTACTCGGGGCTGGCAGGGTCCGCTTTCTTT
abundance: many
v_gene: TRBV6-5
d_gene: NA
j_gene: TRBJ1-1

CDR3aa: CASSTVSNQPQHF
CDR3nt: TGTGCCAGTAGTACGGTGAGCAATCAGCCCCAGCATTTT
abundance: NA
v_gene: TRBV19
d_gene: NA
j_gene: TRBJ1-5

CDR3aa: CSAYDRDYGYTF
CDR3nt: TGCAGTGCCTACGACAGGGATTATGGCTACACCTTC
abundance: NA
v_gene: TRBV20-1
d_gene: TRBD1
j_gene: TRBJ1-2

CDR3aa: CASSRLTGLNGNTIYF
CDR3nt: TGTGCCAGCAGTCGGCTCACAGGGTTAAATGGAAACACCATATATTTT
abundance: many
v_gene: TRBV6-1
d_gene: NA
j_gene: TRBJ1-3

CDR3aa: CASSLSLGGTSSYEQYF
CDR3nt: TGCGCCAGCAGCTTGTCACTCGGCGGGACTAGCTCCTACGAGCAGTACTTC
abundance: many
v_gene: TRBV5-1
d_gene: TRBD2
j_gene: TRBJ2-7

CDR3aa: CASSQGRGTAYEQYF
CDR3nt: TGCGCCAGCAGCCAAGGCCGGGGGACAGCCTACGAGCAGTACTTC
abundance: few
v_gene: TRBV4-1
d_gene: NA
j_gene: TRBJ2-7

CDR3aa: CSARRLAGVYEQYF
CDR3nt: TGCAGTGCAAGAAGACTAGCGGGGGTCTACGAGCAGTACTTC
abundance: many
v_gene: TRBV20-1
d_gene: TRBD2
j_gene: TRBJ2-7

CDR3aa: CASSLSWGSGANVLTF
CDR3nt: TGTGCCAGCAGCTTGAGTTGGGGCTCTGGGGCCAACGTCCTGACTTTC
abundance: many
v_gene: TRBV11-1
d_gene: NA
j_gene: TRBJ2-6

CDR3aa: CASSRTGKQETQYF
CDR3nt: TGTGCCAGCAGCCGGACAGGCAAGCAAGAGACCCAGTACTTC
abundance: many
v_gene: TRBV7-9
d_gene: TRBD1
j_gene: TRBJ2-5

CDR3aa: CAWSPPGWRAGAFF
CDR3nt: TGTGCCTGGAGCCCCCCTGGATGGAGGGCTGGAGCTTTCTTT
abundance: many
v_gene: TRBV30
d_gene: NA
j_gene: TRBJ1-1

CDR3aa: CSAQDLYSEAFF
CDR3nt: TGCAGTGCCCAGGACCTGTATTCTGAAGCTTTCTTT
abundance: many
v_gene: TRBV20-1
d_gene: NA
j_gene: TRBJ1-1

CDR3aa: CASSTQQGWREQYF
CDR3nt: TGTGCCAGCAGCACCCAACAGGGGTGGCGCGAGCAGTACTTC
abundance: many
v_gene: TRBV12-3/TRBV12-4
d_gene: TRBD1
j_gene: TRBJ2-7

CDR3aa: CSVRTGETYEQYF
CDR3nt: TGCAGCGTTCGGACAGGAGAAACCTACGAGCAGTACTTC
abundance: many
v_gene: TRBV29-1
d_gene: TRBD1
j_gene: TRBJ2-7

CDR3aa: CSASEVQETQYF
CDR3nt: TGCAGTGCTAGCGAGGTTCAAGAGACCCAGTACTTC
abundance: many
v_gene: TRBV20-1
d_gene: NA
j_gene: TRBJ2-5

CDR3aa: CASNLGAYTEAFF
CDR3nt: TGTGCCAGCAACCTGGGGGCCTACACTGAAGCTTTCTTT
abundance: many
v_gene: TRBV12-3/TRBV12-4
d_gene: NA
j_gene: TRBJ1-1

CDR3aa: CASSYAGTGGYTF
CDR3nt: TGTGCCAGCAGTTACGCGGGGACCGGTGGCTACACCTTC
abundance: many
v_gene: TRBV6-5
d_gene: NA
j_gene: TRBJ1-2

CDR3aa: CSARDSKAEETQYF
CDR3nt: TGCAGTGCTAGAGATTCCAAGGCGGAGGAGACCCAGTACTTC
abundance: many
v_gene: TRBV20-1
d_gene: NA
j_gene: TRBJ2-5

CDR3aa: CSVEVIRTVNTEAFF
CDR3nt: TGCAGCGTTGAAGTAATCAGGACCGTGAACACTGAAGCTTTCTTT
abundance: many
v_gene: TRBV29-1
d_gene: NA
j_gene: TRBJ1-1

CDR3aa: CASSAYRYSYEQYF
CDR3nt: TGTGCCAGCAGCGCCTACAGGTACTCCTACGAGCAGTACTTC
abundance: many
v_gene: TRBV28
d_gene: NA
j_gene: TRBJ2-7

CDR3aa: CASSYSSGKYF
CDR3nt: TGTGCCAGCAGTTACTCGTCTGGGAAGTACTTC
abundance: NA
v_gene: TRBV6-5
d_gene: NA
j_gene: TRBJ2-7

CDR3aa: CASSRGLAGHQETQYF
CDR3nt: TGTGCCAGTAGTAGGGGACTAGCGGGACACCAAGAGACCCAGTACTTC
abundance: many
v_gene: TRBV19
d_gene: TRBD2
j_gene: TRBJ2-5

CDR3aa: CSVVGRGASTEAFF
CDR3nt: TGCAGCGTCGTGGGGCGGGGGGCGAGTACTGAAGCTTTCTTT
abundance: many
v_gene: TRBV29-1
d_gene: NA
j_gene: TRBJ1-1

CDR3aa: CASSSGITEAFF
CDR3nt: TGTGCCAGCAGTTCAGGGATCACTGAAGCTTTCTTT
abundance: few
v_gene: TRBV12-3/TRBV12-4
d_gene: NA
j_gene: TRBJ1-1

CDR3aa: CASSYYPQNYGYTF
CDR3nt: TGTGCCAGCAGTTACTACCCGCAGAACTATGGCTACACCTTC
abundance: many
v_gene: TRBV6-5
d_gene: NA
j_gene: TRBJ1-2

CDR3aa: CASSQGASDYYEQYF
CDR3nt: TGCGCCAGCAGCCAAGGGGCTAGCGATTACTACGAGCAGTACTTC
abundance: many
v_gene: TRBV4-1
d_gene: NA
j_gene: TRBJ2-7

CDR3aa: CASSQRIQGSGQETQYF
CDR3nt: TGTGCCAGCAGCCAACGGATACAGGGATCAGGCCAAGAGACCCAGTACTTC
abundance: many
v_gene: TRBV6-2/TRBV6-3
d_gene: NA
j_gene: TRBJ2-5

CDR3aa: CASSRFVNTEAFF
CDR3nt: TGTGCCAGCAGTCGATTTGTGAACACTGAAGCTTTCTTT
abundance: NA
v_gene: TRBV6-2/TRBV6-3
d_gene: NA
j_gene: TRBJ1-1

CDR3aa: CASSRMGSGGSADTQYF
CDR3nt: TGTGCCAGCTCCCGGATGGGTAGCGGGGGCTCAGCAGATACGCAGTATTTT
abundance: once
v_gene: TRBV2
d_gene: TRBD2
j_gene: TRBJ2-3

CDR3aa: CASSLERIGGYTF
CDR3nt: TGCGCCAGCAGCTTGGAGAGGATCGGCGGCTACACCTTC
abundance: many
v_gene: TRBV5-1
d_gene: NA
j_gene: TRBJ1-2

CDR3aa: CASSLTGGARLTNRRGRETQYF
CDR3nt: TGTGCCAGCAGCCTGACAGGTGGGGCGAGACTAACTAATCGCCGTGGGCGAGAGACCCAGTACTTC
abundance: many
v_gene: TRBV13
d_gene: NA
j_gene: TRBJ2-5

CDR3aa: CASSLADHQPQHF
CDR3nt: TGTGCCAGCAGTTTAGCCGATCATCAGCCCCAGCATTTT
abundance: NA
v_gene: TRBV28
d_gene: NA
j_gene: TRBJ1-5

CDR3aa: CSASWRGGTYEQYF
CDR3nt: TGCAGTGCTAGCTGGCGCGGGGGGACCTACGAGCAGTACTTC
abundance: many
v_gene: TRBV20-1
d_gene: TRBD2
j_gene: TRBJ2-7

CDR3aa: CASSETRQDLGYTF
CDR3nt: TGCGCCAGCAGTGAGACCAGACAGGATTTGGGCTACACCTTC
abundance: many
v_gene: TRBV10-2
d_gene: NA
j_gene: TRBJ1-2

CDR3aa: CASSRRALDGYTF
CDR3nt: TGTGCCAGCAGTCGACGGGCTTTAGACGGCTACACCTTC
abundance: NA
v_gene: TRBV6-1
d_gene: NA
j_gene: TRBJ1-2

CDR3aa: CSARLRRGGYTF
CDR3nt: TGCAGTGCTAGATTGCGCAGAGGTGGCTACACCTTC
abundance: many
v_gene: TRBV20-1
d_gene: NA
j_gene: TRBJ1-2

CDR3aa: CASSFQQGAEAFF
CDR3nt: TGTGCCAGCAGTTTTCAGCAGGGGGCTGAAGCTTTCTTT
abundance: many
v_gene: TRBV12-3/TRBV12-4
d_gene: TRBD1
j_gene: TRBJ1-1

CDR3aa: CASSYDGTGVEQYF
CDR3nt: TGTGCCAGCAGTTACGACGGGACAGGGGTCGAGCAGTACTTC
abundance: NA
v_gene: TRBV6-5
d_gene: TRBD1
j_gene: TRBJ2-7

CDR3aa: CASSLTGDTHEAFF
CDR3nt: TGTGCCAGCAGCTTAACGGGGGACACACATGAAGCTTTCTTT
abundance: many
v_gene: TRBV7-3
d_gene: NA
j_gene: TRBJ1-1

CDR3aa: CATSRDRSQAGEQYF
CDR3nt: TGTGCCACCAGCAGAGATAGGAGCCAGGCCGGCGAGCAGTACTTC
abundance: many
v_gene: TRBV15
d_gene: NA
j_gene: TRBJ2-7

CDR3aa: CASGPSPRDEQYF
CDR3nt: TGTGCTAGTGGTCCCTCGCCGAGGGACGAGCAGTACTTC
abundance: once
v_gene: TRBV12-5
d_gene: NA
j_gene: TRBJ2-7